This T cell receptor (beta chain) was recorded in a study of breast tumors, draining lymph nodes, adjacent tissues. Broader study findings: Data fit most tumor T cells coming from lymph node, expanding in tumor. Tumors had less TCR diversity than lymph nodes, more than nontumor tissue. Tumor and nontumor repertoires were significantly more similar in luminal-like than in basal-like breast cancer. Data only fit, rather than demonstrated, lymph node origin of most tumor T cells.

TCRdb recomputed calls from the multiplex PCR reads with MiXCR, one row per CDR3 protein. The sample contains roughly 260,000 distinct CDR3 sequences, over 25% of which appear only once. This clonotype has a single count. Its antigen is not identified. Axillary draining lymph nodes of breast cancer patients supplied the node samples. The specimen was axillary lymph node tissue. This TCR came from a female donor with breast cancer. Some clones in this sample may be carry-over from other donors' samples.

This chain's CDR3 is CAGNVRAGMGDNEQFF. The CDR3 DNA is TGTGCCGGCAACGTCCGGGCGGGAATGGGTGACAATGAGCAGTTTTTT. The chain has TRBV6-5 and TRBJ1-4; D gene unclear. Germline V gene sequence: CDR1 MNHEY, CDR2 SVGAGI. This CDR3 has 16 amino acids. Between the trimmed V and J ends, which lost 11 bases and 16 bases, there was a span of 35 bases.